This TCR beta chain was captured in a study of blood T cells in healthy people across ages. On this clonotype: A junction end diverges from the germline sequence, so it may reflect a read error.

This CDR3 has 17 amino acids. Next came a second PCR, run for about 7 to 12 cycles, which used a sample-barcoded 5' primer along with a J-beta primer mix. Each cDNA molecule was tagged by a template-switch adaptor with 12 random nucleotides. Via MiXCR, TCRdb re-called the 5' RACE reads, giving one row per CDR3 protein. The data show 1,500,000 or so distinct CDR3 sequences, roughly 59% seen once. The sequence derives from a man in his late teens or twenties in good health. This chain connects TRBV12-3 or TRBV12-4 to TRBJ1-2, with 8 bases identical to TRBD1. Sequencing input: blood. The CDR3 nucleotides are TGTACCAGCAGTTTATCCGACAGGGGACTATCAGGCTATGGCTACACCTTC. Protein: CTSSLSDRGLSGYGYTF.